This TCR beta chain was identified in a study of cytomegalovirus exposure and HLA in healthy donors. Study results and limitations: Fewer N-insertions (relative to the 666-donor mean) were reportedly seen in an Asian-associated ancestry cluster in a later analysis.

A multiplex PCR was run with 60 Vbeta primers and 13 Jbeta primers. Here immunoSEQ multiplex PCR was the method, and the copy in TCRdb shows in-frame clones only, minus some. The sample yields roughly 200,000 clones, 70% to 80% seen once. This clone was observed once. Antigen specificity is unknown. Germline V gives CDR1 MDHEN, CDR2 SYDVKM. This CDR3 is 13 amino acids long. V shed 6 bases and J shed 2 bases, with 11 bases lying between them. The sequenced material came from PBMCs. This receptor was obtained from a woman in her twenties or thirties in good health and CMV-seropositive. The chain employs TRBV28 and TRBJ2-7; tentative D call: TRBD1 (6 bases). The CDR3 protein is CASRSGQTYEQYF. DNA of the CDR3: TGTGCCAGCAGGAGTGGACAGACCTACGAGCAGTACTTC.